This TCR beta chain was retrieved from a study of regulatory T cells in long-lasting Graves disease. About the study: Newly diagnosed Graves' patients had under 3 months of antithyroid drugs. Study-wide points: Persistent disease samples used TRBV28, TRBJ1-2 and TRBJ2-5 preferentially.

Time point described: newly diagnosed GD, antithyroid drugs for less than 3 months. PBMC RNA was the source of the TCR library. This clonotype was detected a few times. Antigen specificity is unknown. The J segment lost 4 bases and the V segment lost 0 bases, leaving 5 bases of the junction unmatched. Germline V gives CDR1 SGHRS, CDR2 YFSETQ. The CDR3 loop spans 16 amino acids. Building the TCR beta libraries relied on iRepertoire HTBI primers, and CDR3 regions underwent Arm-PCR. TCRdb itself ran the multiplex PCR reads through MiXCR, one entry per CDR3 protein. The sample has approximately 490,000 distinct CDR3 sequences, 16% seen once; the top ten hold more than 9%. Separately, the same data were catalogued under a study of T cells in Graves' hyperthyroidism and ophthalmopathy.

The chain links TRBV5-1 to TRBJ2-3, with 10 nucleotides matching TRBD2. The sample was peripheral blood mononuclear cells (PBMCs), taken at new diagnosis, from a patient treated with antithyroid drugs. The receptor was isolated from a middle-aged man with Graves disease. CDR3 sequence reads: CASSLAASGSADTQYF. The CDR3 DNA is TGCGCCAGCAGCTTGGCGGCTAGCGGGAGCGCAGATACGCAGTATTTT.